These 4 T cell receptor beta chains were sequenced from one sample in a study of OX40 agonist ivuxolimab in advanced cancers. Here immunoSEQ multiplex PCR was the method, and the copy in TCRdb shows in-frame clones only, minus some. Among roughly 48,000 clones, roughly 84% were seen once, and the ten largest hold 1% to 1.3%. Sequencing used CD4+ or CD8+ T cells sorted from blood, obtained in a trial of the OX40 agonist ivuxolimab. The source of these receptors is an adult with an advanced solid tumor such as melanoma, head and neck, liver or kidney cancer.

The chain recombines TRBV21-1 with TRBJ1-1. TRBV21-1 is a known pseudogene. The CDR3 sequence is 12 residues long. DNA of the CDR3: TGTGCCAGCGGGACTATTAACACTGAAGCTTTCTTT. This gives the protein CASGTINTEAFF.

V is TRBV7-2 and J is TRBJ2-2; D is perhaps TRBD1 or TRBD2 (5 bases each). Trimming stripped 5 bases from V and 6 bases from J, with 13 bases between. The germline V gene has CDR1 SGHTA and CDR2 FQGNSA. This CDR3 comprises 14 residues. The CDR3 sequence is CASSAEGSPGELFF. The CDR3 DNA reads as TGTGCCAGCAGCGCCGAGGGGTCTCCCGGGGAGCTGTTTTTT.

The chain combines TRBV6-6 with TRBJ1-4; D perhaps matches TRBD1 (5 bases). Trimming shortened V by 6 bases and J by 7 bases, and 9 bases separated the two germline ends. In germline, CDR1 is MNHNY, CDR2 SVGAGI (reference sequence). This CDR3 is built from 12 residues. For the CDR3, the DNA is TGTGCCAGCAGCCCCGGGGCTGAAAAACTGTTTTTT. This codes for CASSPGAEKLFF.

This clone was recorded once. The CDR3 spells CASSRPGGSSYEQYF. The CDR3 nucleotides read TGTGCCAGCAGCCGCCCCGGCGGGAGCTCCTACGAGCAGTACTTC. The chain has TRBV6-5 and TRBJ2-7, with 7 nucleotides matching TRBD2. The V gene's germline CDR1 is MNHEY and CDR2 SVGAGI. V shed 6 bases, J shed 0 bases, and the junction held 8 bases outside the gene matches. CDR3 size: 15 residues.